Shown below are 20 T cell receptor beta chains from a single sample sequenced in a study of radiation and T cells in renal cell carcinoma. Sequencing used immunoSEQ multiplex PCR; TCRdb keeps in-frame clones, though not all of them. The sample has approximately 94,000 clones, 82% seen once; the top ten hold more than 5.5%. Stated time point: baseline pretreatment blood. Treatment in this sample: 15 Gy SBRT to primary tumor, nephrectomy 4 weeks later. Sequences were derived from blood, sampled from a patient whose treatment included radiotherapy and nephrectomy. The source is a man in his fifties or sixties with renal cell carcinoma.

The chain recombines TRBV21-1 with TRBJ2-7; the DNA was not used to check the table's D call, TRBD1. TRBV21-1 is termed a pseudogene. The CDR3 is made up of 11 amino acids. The CDR3 protein is CASSSPSEQYF. CDR3 nucleotide sequence: TGTGCCAGCAGCTCCCCCAGCGAGCAGTACTTC.

V usage is TRBV5-6 and J usage is TRBJ2-7; D not certain. V was clipped by 4 bases and J by 3 bases, with 17 bases between them. The germline V gene encodes CDR1 SGHDT and CDR2 YYEEEE. The CDR3 totals 15 residues. The CDR3 here is CASSPGTSSFYEQYF. As DNA, the CDR3 is TGTGCCAGCAGCCCGGGTACTTCCTCCTTCTACGAGCAGTACTTC.

V and J are TRBV5-4 and TRBJ1-3, with TRBD1 identical over 8 bases. Trimming cost V 5 bases and J 4 bases; bases outside gene matches: 2. The CDR3 runs to 13 residues. Per germline, CDR1 SGHNT and CDR2 YYREEE (reference sequence). This CDR3 reads CASSSGGGNTIYF. The CDR3 nucleotides are TGTGCCAGCAGTTCAGGGGGCGGAAACACCATATATTTT.

The V and J genes are TRBV19 and TRBJ2-7; 14 nucleotides line up with TRBD2. The germline CDR1 and CDR2 sequences are LNHDA and SQIVND (reference sequence). The CDR3 has 16 residues. Losses at the gene ends were 5 bases for V and 6 bases for J; bases not matched to a gene: 9. The CDR3 DNA sequence: TGTGCCAGTAGTCAATTGGGACTAGCGGGAGAAGGCGAGCAGTACTTC. Its protein product is CASSQLGLAGEGEQYF.

In its sample, this clone was seen a few times. V usage is TRBV30 and J usage is TRBJ1-4; no clear D gene. The germline V gene has CDR1 GTSNPN and CDR2 SVGIG (reference sequence). The V end lost 4 bases, the J end lost 7 bases, and 16 bases lay between the germline ends. The CDR3 spans 14 residues. The CDR3 sequence is CAWTYRRQGEKLFF. In nucleotides, the CDR3 is TGTGCCTGGACTTACCGTAGGCAAGGTGAAAAACTGTTTTTT.

This clone appeared once. The chain joins TRBV18 to TRBJ1-1; possible D gene TRBD1, 6 bases. The CDR3 sequence is 16 residues long. V was trimmed by 6 bases and J by 0 bases, leaving 17 bases between them. In germline, CDR1 is KGHSH, CDR2 LQKENI. The CDR3 DNA follows: TGTGCCAGCTCCCTCCCCAACGACAGGATGAACACTGAAGCTTTCTTT. It codes for CASSLPNDRMNTEAFF. The variable domain in full, completed from reference TRBV18 and TRBJ1-1, reads NAGVMQNPRHLVRRRGQEARLRCSPMKGHSHVYWYRQLPEEGLKFMVYLQKENIIDESGMPKERFSAEFPKEGPSILRIQQVVRGDSAAYFCASSLPNDRMNTEAFFGQGTRLTVV.

Here the CDR3 DNA reads TGTGCCAGCAGCCTAATGACAGGCTACGAGCAGTACTTC. Translated, it gives CASSLMTGYEQYF. This chain links TRBV7-9 with TRBJ2-7; tentatively, D is TRBD1 (6 bases). CDR1 and CDR2 from the germline V gene are SEHNR and FQNEAQ (reference sequence). Trimming removed 5 bases at V and 3 bases at J, with 11 bases between. This CDR3 comprises 13 residues.

The chain uses TRBV5-1 and TRBJ2-2, with D maybe TRBD2 (6 bases). The CDR3 is 13 amino acids. Trimming shortened V by 7 bases and J by 6 bases, and 13 bases separated the two germline ends. The germline CDR1 and CDR2 sequences are SGHRS and YFSETQ. CDR3 sequence: CASGREPAGELFF. CDR3 coding DNA: TGCGCCAGCGGCCGGGAGCCTGCCGGGGAGCTGTTTTTT.

In this sample, this clone turned up once. The V and J genes are TRBV27 and TRBJ2-7; 8 bases agree with TRBD1. Trimming took 3 bases from V and 3 from J; bases not matched to a gene: 7. CDR1 MNHEY and CDR2 SMNVEV come from the germline V gene (reference sequence). The CDR3 covers 15 residues. The DNA of the CDR3 is TGTGCCAGCAGTTTCTCCAGGGGGCATCTCTACGAGCAGTACTTC. As protein: CASSFSRGHLYEQYF.

This chain links TRBV9 with TRBJ2-7, with 8 bases lining up with TRBD1. Germline lookup yields CDR1 SGDLS and CDR2 YYNGEE. V was pared by 1 base and J by 2 bases, with 2 bases of the junction left unmatched. CDR3 length: 14 amino acids. CDR3 DNA sequence: TGTGCCAGCAGCGTACAGGGGGCGGCCTACGAGCAGTACTTC. This encodes CASSVQGAAYEQYF.

V is TRBV29-1 and J is TRBJ2-3; D gene unclear. Between the trimmed V and J ends, which lost 5 bases and 0 bases, there was a span of 9 bases. Germline-derived CDR1 and CDR2 are SQVTM and ANQGSEA. CDR3 length equals 13 residues. CDR3 sequence reads: CSVSFGSTDTQYF. CDR3 nucleotides: TGCAGCGTTTCTTTCGGGAGCACAGATACGCAGTATTTT.

The sample holds a few counts of this clone. The gene calls are TRBV2 and TRBJ2-5, with 8 bases matching TRBD1. There are 15 residues in the CDR3. From germline, CDR1 is SNHLY and CDR2 FYNNEI. V lost 6 bases, J lost 5 bases, and 11 bases stayed unmatched. CDR3 protein: CASSPMTGARETQYF. CDR3 sequence (DNA): TGTGCCAGCAGCCCAATGACAGGGGCCCGTGAGACCCAGTACTTC. The full variable domain, completed using reference TRBV2 and TRBJ2-5, is EPEVTQTPSHQVTQMGQEVILRCVPISNHLYFYWYRQILGQKVEFLVSFYNNEISEKSEIFDDQFSVERPDGSNFTLKIRSTKLEDSAMYFCASSPMTGARETQYFGPGTRLLVL.

The V call is TRBV6-1, the J call TRBJ1-4, with a weak D call TRBD1 (6 bases). CDR3 length: 14 residues. Germline assignment: CDR1 MNHNS and CDR2 SASEGT. V lost 8 bases and J lost 14, with 24 bases in between. As DNA, the CDR3 is TGTGCCAGCGGGGGGGGCAGTGAAATGAAAAGGCTGTTTTTT. It specifies CASGGGSEMKRLFF.

CDR3 DNA sequence: TGTGCCAGCAGTTTAAGAGGGGGTAGCTCCTACGAGCAGTACTTC. Protein product: CASSLRGGSSYEQYF. This chain connects TRBV27 to TRBJ2-7; maybe TRBD1 (6 bases). The CDR3 has 15 amino acids. CDR1 MNHEY and CDR2 SMNVEV come from the germline V gene (reference sequence). V lost 2 bases and J 0 bases, leaving 11 bases between the germline ends.

The J gene is TRBJ2-5, the V gene TRBV29-1; perhaps TRBD2 as D (5 bases). The CDR3 sequence is 14 residues long. Trimming shortened V by 3 bases and J by 5 bases, and 16 bases separated the two germline ends. Germline V CDR1 and CDR2: SQVTM, ANQGSEA. CDR3 bases: TGCAGCGTTGATAGAGAGGGAACCGGGGAGACCCAGTACTTC. This sequence encodes CSVDREGTGETQYF.

The chain employs TRBV28 and TRBJ1-2, with D maybe TRBD1 (5 bases). The V gene's germline CDR1 is MDHEN and CDR2 SYDVKM. The CDR3 covers 15 residues. Trimming took 3 bases from V and 4 from J, leaving 15 bases between them. The DNA for the CDR3 is TGTGCCAGCAGTTTGCAGGCAGGGAACTCCTATGGCTACACCTTC. Residues: CASSLQAGNSYGYTF.

This chain uses TRBV11-2 with TRBJ2-1; 9 bases match TRBD2. The V and J ends lost 1 base and 4 bases, in that order; junction bases with no gene match: 5. This CDR3 is built from 16 residues. CDR1 is SGHAT, CDR2 FQNNGV, per germline. The DNA for the CDR3 is TGTGCCAGCAGCTTAGTACTAGCGGGTCTGTACAATGAGCAGTTCTTC. Residues: CASSLVLAGLYNEQFF.

This clone has a handful of counts. This chain uses TRBV5-6 with TRBJ1-1; D remains unclear. Germline CDR1 SGHDT, CDR2 YYEEEE. Deletions cut 4 bases from V and 5 bases from J, with 15 bases between. This CDR3 spans 14 amino acids. The CDR3 loop reads CASSLRTLGTEAFF. In DNA form, the CDR3 reads TGTGCCAGCAGCCTCCGGACCCTGGGAACTGAAGCTTTCTTT.

This chain links TRBV10-2 with TRBJ2-4; D possibly corresponds to TRBD2 (5 bases). Germline V gene data show CDR1 as WSHSY and CDR2 as SAAADI. Trimming took 7 bases from V and 4 from J, leaving 14 bases between them. The CDR3 consists of 14 residues. The CDR3 protein is CASTLGVSKNIQYF. The CDR3 DNA follows: TGCGCCAGCACGCTCGGGGTCTCAAAAAACATTCAGTACTTC.

The gene calls are TRBV4-1 and TRBJ1-1, with D possibly TRBD1 on 5 matching bases. V gave up 4 bases and J gave up 0 bases, with 15 bases separating them. CDR1 is MGHRA, CDR2 YSYEKL, per germline. The CDR3 contains 16 residues. The chain's CDR3 is CASSLVTGLMNTEAFF. DNA of the CDR3: TGCGCCAGCAGCCTTGTCACAGGCCTCATGAACACTGAAGCTTTCTTT.